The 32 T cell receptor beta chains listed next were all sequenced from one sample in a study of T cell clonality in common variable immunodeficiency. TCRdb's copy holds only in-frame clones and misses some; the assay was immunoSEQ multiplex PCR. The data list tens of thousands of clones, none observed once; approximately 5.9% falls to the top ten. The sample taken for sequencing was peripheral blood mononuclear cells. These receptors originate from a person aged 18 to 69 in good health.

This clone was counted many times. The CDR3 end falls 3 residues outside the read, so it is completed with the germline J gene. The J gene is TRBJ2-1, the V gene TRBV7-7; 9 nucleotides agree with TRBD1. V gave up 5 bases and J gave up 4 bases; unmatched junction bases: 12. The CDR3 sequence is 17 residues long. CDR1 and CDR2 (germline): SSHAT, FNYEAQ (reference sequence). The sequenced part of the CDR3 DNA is TGTGCCAGCAGCCTTTCAGCCGGGACAGGGATATACAATGAG. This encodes CASSLSAGTGIYNE. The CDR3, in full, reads CASSLSAGTGIYNEQFF.

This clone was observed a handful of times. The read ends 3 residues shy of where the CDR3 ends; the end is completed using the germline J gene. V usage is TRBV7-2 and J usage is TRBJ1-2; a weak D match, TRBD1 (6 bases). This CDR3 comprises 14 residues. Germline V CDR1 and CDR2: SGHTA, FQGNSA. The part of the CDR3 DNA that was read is TGTGCCAGCAGCCGGACCAGGGGTGGTGGGGAC. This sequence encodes CASSRTRGGGD. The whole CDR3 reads CASSRTRGGGDYTF.

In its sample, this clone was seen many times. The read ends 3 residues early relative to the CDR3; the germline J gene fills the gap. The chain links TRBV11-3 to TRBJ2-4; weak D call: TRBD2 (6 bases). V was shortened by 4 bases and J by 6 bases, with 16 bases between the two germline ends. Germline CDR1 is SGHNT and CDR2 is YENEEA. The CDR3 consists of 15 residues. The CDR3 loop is CASSSWGVGGNIQYF. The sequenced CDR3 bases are TGTGCCAGCAGCTCATGGGGGGTTGGGGGAAACATT. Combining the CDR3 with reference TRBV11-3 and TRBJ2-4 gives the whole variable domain EAGVVQSPRYKIIEKKQPVAFWCNPISGHNTLYWYLQNLGQGPELLIRYENEEAVDDSQLPKDRFSAERLKGVDSTLKIQPAELGDSAVYLCASSSWGVGGNIQYFGAGTRLSVL.

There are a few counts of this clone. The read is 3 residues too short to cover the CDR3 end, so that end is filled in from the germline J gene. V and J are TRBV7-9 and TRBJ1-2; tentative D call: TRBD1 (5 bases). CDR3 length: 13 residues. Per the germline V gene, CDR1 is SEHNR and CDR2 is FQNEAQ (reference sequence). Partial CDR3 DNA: TGTGCCAGCAGCGCCGTTTGGGGGGAGGGC. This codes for CASSAVWGEG. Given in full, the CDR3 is CASSAVWGEGYTF. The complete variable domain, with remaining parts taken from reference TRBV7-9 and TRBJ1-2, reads DTGVSQNPRHKITKRGQNVTFRCDPISEHNRLYWYRQTLGQGPEFLTYFQNEAQLEKSRLLSDRFSAERPKGSFSTLEIQRTEQGDSAMYLCASSAVWGEGYTFGSGTRLTVV.

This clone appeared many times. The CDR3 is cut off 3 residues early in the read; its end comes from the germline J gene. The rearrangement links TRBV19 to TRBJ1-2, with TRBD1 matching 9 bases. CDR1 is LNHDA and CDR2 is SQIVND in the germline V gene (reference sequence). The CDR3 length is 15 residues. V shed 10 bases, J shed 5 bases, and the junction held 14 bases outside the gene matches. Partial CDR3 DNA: TGTGCCACCAAACCCCAACAGGGGGCCGGGTATGGC. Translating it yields CATKPQQGAGYG. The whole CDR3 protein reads CATKPQQGAGYGYTF.

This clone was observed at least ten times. The CDR3 here is CASTKGGGWNTEAFF. Incomplete CDR3 DNA: TGTGCCAGCACCAAAGGGGGGGGCTGGAACACTGAA. The chain recombines TRBV14 with TRBJ1-1; a weak D match, TRBD1 (6 bases). The read stops 3 residues short of the end of the CDR3; the missing end is completed from the germline J gene. The CDR3 spans 15 residues. Trimming cost V 7 bases and J 1 base, with 16 bases left between them. The germline CDR1 and CDR2 sequences are SGHDN and FVKESK. The variable domain in full, with the rest retrieved from reference TRBV14 and TRBJ1-1, is EAGVTQFPSHSVIEKGQTVTLRCDPISGHDNLYWYRRVMGKEIKFLLHFVKESKQDESGMPNNRFLAERTGGTYSTLKVQPAELEDSGVYFCASTKGGGWNTEAFFGQGTRLTVV.

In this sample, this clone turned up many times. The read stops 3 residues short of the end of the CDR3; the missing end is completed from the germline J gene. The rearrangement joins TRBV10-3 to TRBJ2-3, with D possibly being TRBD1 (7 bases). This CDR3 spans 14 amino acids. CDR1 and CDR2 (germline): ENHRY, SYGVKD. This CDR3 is CAISESQGGETQYF. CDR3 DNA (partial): TGTGCCATCAGTGAGTCGCAGGGGGGAGAGACG.

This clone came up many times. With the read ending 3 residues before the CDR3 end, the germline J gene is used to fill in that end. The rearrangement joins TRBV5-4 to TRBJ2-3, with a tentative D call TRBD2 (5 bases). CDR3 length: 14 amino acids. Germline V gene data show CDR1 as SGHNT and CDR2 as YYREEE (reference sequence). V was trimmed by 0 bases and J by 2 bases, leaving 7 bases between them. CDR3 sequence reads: CASSLAGVTDTQYF. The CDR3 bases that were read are TGTGCCAGCAGCTTGGCCGGGGTCACAGATACG.

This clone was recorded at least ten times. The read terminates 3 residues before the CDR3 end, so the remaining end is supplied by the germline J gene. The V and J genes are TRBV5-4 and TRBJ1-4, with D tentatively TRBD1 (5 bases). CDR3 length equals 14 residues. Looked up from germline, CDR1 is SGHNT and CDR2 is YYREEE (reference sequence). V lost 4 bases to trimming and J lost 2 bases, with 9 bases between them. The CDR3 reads CASSPGGTNEKLFF. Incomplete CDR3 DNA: TGTGCCAGCAGCCCGGGGGGGACTAATGAAAAA.

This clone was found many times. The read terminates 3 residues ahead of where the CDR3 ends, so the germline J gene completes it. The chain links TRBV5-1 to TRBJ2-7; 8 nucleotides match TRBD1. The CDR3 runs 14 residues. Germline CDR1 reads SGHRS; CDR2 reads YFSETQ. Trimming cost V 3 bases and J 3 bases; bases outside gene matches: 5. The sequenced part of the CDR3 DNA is TGCGCCAGCAGCTGGGAAACAGGGGGCTACGAG. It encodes CASSWETGGYE. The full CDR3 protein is CASSWETGGYEQYF.

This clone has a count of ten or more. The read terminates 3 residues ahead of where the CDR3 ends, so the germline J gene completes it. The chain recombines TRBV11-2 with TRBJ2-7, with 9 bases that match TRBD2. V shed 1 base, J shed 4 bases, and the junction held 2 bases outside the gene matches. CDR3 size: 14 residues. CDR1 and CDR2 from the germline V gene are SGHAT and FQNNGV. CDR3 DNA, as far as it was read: TGTGCCAGCAGCTTAGTGCGGGGGGGTTACGAG. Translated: CASSLVRGGYE. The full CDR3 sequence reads CASSLVRGGYEQYF.

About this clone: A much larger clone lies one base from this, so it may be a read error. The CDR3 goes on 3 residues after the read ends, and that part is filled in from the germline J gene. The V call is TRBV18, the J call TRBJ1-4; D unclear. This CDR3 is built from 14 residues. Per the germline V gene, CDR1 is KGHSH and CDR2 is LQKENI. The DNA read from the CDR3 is TGTGCCAGCTCCTCAGAGGGCGGGTATTCACCA. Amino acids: CASSSEGGYSP. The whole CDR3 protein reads CASSSEGGYSPLFF.

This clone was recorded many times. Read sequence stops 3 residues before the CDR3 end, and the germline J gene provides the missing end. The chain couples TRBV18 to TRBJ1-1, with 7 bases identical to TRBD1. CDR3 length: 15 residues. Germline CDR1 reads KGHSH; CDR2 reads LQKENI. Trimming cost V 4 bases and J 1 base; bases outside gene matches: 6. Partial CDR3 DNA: TGTGCCAGCTCACGACGACAGGGAGAGAACACTGAA. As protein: CASSRRQGENTE. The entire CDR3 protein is CASSRRQGENTEAFF.

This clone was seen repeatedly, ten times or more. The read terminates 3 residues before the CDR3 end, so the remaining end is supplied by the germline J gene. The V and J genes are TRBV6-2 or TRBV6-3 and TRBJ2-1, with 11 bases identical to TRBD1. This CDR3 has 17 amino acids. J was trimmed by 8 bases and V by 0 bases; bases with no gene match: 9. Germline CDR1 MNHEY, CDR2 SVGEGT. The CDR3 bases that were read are TGTGCCAGCAGTTACTCCCGGGGACAGGGGGTCGGTTATGAG. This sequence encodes CASSYSRGQGVGYE. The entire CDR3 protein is CASSYSRGQGVGYEQFF.

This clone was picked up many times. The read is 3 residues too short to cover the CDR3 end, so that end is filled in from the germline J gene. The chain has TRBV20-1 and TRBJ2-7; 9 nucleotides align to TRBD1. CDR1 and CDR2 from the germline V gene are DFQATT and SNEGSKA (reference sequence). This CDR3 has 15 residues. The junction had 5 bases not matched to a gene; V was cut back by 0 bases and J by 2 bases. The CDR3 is CSARDSTGGPYEQYF. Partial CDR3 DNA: TGCAGTGCTAGAGATTCCACAGGGGGCCCCTACGAG.

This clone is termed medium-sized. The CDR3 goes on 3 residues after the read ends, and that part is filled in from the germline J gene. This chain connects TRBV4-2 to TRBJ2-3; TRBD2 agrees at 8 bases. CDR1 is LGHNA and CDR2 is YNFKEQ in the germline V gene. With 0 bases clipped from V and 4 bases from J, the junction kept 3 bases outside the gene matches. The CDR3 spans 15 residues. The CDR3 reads CASSQDRGGPDTQYF. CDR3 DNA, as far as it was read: TGTGCCAGCAGCCAAGATCGGGGGGGCCCAGATACG.

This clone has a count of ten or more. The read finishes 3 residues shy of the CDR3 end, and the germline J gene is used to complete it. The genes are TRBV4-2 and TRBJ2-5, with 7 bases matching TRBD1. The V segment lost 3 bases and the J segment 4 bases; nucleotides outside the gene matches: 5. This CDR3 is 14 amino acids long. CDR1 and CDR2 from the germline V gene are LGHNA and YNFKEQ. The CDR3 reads CASSQYRGGETQYF. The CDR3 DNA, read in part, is TGTGCCAGCAGCCAGTACAGGGGTGGAGAGACC.

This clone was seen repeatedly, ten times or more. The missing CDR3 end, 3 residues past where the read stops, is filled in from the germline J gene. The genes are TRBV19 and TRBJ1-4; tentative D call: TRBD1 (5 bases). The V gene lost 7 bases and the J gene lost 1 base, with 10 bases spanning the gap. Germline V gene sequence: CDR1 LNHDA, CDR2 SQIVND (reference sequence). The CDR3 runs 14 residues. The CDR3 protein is CASNGGLTNEKLFF. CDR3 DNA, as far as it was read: TGTGCCAGTAACGGGGGACTAACTAATGAAAAA.

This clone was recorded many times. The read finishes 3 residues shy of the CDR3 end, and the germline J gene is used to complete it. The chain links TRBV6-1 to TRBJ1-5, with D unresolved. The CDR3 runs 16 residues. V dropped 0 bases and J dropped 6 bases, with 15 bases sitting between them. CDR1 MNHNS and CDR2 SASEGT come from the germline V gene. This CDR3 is CASSEAPSEVFQPQHF. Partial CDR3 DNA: TGTGCCAGCAGTGAAGCCCCGAGCGAGGTTTTTCAGCCC.

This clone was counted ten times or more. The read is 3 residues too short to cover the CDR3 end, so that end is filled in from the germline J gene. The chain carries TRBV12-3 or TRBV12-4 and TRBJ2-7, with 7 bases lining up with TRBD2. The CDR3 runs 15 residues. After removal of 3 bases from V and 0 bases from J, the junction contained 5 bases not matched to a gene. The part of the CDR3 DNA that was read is TGTGCCAGCAGTTTTGGCGGGGGAGCCTCCTACGAG. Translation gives CASSFGGGASYE. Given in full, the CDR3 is CASSFGGGASYEQYF.

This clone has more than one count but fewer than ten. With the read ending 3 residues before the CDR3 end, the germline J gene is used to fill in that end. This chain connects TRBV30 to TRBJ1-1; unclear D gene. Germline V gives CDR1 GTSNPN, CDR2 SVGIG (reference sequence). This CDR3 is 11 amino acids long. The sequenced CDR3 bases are TGTGCCTGGAGTGAGAGGCTGGAA. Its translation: CAWSERLE. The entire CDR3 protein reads CAWSERLEAFF. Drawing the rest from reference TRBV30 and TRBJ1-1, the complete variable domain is SQTIHQWPATLVQPVGSPLSLECTVEGTSNPNLYWYRQAAGRGLQLLFYSVGIGQISSEVPQNLSASRPQDRQFILSSKKLLLSDSGFYLCAWSERLEAFFGQGTRLTVV.

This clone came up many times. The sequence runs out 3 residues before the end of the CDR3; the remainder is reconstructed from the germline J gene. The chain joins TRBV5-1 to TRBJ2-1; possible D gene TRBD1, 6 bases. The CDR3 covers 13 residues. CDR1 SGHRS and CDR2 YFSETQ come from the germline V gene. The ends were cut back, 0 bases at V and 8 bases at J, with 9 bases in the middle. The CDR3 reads CASSLGQVDEQFF. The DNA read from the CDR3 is TGCGCCAGCAGCTTGGGACAGGTCGATGAG. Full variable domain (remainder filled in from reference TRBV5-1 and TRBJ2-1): KAGVTQTPRYLIKTRGQQVTLSCSPISGHRSVSWYQQTPGQGLQFLFEYFSETQRNKGNFPGRFSGRQFSNSRSEMNVSTLELGDSALYLCASSLGQVDEQFFGPGTRLTVL.

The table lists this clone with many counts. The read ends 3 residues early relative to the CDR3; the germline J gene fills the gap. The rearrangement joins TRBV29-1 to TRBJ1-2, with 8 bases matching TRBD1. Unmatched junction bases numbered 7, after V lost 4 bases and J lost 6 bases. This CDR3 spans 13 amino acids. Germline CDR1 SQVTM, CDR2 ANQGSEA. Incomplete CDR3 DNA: TGCAGCGTTGCTGCAGGGGGCATTAATGGC. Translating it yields CSVAAGGING. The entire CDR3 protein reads CSVAAGGINGYTF.

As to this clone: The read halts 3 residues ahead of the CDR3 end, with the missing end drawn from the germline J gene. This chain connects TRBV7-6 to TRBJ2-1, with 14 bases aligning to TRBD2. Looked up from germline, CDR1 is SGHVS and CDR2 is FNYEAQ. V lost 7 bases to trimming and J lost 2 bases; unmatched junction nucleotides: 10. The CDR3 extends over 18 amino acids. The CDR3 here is CASNPGLAGVQTYNEQFF. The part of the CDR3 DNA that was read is TGTGCCAGCAACCCGGGACTAGCGGGGGTCCAAACCTACAATGAG.

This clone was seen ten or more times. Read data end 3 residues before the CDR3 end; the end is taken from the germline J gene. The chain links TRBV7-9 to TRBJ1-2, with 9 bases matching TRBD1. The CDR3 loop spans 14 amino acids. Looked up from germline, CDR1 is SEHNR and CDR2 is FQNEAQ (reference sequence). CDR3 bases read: TGTGCCAGCAGCCTGGGACAGGGCCCATCGGGC. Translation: CASSLGQGPSG. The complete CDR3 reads CASSLGQGPSGYTF.

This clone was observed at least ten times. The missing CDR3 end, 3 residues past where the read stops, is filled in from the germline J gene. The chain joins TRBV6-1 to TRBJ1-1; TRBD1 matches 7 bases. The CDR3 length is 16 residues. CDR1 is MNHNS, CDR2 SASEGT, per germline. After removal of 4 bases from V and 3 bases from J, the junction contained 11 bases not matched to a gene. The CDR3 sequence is CASSAGGRGWDTEAFF. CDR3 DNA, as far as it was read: TGTGCCAGCAGTGCGGGTGGCAGGGGGTGGGACACTGAA.

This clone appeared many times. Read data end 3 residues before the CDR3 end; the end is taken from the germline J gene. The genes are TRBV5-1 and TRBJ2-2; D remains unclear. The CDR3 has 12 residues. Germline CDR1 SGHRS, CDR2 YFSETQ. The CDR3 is CASSLNSEKLFF. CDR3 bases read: TGCGCCAGCAGCTTGAACAGTGAAAAG.

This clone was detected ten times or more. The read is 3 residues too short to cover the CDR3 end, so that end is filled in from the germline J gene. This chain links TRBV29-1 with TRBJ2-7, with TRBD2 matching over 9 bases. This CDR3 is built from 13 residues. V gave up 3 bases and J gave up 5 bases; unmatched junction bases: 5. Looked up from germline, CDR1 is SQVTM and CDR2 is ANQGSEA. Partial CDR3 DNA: TGCAGCGTTGATCAGGGACTAGCTCACGAG. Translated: CSVDQGLAHE. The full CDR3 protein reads CSVDQGLAHEQYF.

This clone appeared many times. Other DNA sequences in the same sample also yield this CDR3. The CDR3 spells CASSFDSTSGNTIYF. CDR3 bases read: TGTGCCAGCAGCTTCGACAGCACCTCTGGAAACACC. The chain recombines TRBV7-2 with TRBJ1-3; possible D gene TRBD1, 5 bases. Read sequence stops 3 residues before the CDR3 end, and the germline J gene provides the missing end. V was cut by 3 bases and J by 0 bases, with 9 bases left in between. This CDR3 spans 15 amino acids. Germline CDR1 is SGHTA and CDR2 is FQGNSA.

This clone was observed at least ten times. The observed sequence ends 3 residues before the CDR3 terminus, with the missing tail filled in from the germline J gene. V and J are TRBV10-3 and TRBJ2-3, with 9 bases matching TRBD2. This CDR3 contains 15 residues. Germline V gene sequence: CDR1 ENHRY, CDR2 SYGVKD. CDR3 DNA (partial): TGTGCCATCAGTGGCTCCAGCGGGGGGCAGAGGACG. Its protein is CAISGSSGGQRT. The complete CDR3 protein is CAISGSSGGQRTQYF.

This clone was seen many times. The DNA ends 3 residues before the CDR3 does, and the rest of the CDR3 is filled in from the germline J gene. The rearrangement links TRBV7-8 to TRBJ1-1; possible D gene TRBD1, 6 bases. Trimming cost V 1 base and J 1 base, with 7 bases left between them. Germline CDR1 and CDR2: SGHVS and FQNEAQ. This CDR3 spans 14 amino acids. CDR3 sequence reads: CASSLGTANTEAFF. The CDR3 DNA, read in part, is TGTGCCAGCAGCTTAGGGACAGCGAACACTGAA.

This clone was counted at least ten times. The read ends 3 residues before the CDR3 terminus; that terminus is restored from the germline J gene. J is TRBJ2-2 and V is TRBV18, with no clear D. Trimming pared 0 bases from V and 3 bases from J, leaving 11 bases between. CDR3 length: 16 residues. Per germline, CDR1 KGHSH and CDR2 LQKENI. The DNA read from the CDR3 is TGTGCCAGCTCACCACCGAACCGCGGATACACCGGGGAG. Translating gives CASSPPNRGYTGE. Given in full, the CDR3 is CASSPPNRGYTGELFF.